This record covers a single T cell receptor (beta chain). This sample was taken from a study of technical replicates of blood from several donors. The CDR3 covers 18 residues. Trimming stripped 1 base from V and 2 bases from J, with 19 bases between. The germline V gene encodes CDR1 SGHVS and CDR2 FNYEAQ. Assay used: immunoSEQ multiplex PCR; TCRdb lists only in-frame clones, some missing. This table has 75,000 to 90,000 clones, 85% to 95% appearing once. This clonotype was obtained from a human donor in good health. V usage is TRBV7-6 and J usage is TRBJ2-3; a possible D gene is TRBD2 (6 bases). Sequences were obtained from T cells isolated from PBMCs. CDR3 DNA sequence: TGTGCCAGCAGCTTAGTCGGGACTCCCATTCGAAACACAGATACGCAGTATTTT. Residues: CASSLVGTPIRNTDTQYF.